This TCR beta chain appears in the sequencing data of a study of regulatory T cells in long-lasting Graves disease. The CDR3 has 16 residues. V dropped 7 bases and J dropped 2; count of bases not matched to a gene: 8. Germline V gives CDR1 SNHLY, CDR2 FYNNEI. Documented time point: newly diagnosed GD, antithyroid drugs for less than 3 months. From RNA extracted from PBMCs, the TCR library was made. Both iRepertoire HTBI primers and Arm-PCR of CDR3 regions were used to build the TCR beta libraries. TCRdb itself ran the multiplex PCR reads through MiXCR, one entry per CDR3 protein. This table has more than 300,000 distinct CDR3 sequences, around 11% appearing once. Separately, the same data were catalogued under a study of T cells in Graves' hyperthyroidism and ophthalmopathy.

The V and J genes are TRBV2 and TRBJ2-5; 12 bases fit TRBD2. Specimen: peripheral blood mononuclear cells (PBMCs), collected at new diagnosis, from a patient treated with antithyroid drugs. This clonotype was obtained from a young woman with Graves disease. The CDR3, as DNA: TGTGCCAGCAAAGACCTAGCGGGGGGGCGTCAAGAGACCCAGTACTTC. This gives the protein CASKDLAGGRQETQYF.